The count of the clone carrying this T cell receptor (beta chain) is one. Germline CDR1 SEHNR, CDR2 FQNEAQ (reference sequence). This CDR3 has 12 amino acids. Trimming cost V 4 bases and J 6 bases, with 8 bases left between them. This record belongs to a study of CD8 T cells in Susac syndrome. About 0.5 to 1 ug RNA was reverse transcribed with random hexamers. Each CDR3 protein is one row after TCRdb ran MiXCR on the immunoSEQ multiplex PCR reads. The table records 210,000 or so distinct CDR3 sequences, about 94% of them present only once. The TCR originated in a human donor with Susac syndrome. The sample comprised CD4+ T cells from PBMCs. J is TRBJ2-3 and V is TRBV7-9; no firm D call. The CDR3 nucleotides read TGTGCCAGCAGCTCAGATGCGGATACGCAGTATTTT. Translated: CASSSDADTQYF.